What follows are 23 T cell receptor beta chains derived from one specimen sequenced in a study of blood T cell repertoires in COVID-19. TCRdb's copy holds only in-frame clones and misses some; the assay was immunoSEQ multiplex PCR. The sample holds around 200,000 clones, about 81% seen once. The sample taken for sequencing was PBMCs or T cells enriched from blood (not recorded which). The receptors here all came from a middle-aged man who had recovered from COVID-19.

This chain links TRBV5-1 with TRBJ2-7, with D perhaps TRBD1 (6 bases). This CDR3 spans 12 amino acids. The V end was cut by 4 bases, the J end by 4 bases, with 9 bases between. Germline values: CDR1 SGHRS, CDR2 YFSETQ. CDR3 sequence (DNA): TGCGCCAGCAGCCTCGGACAGTACGAGCAGTACTTC. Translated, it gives CASSLGQYEQYF.

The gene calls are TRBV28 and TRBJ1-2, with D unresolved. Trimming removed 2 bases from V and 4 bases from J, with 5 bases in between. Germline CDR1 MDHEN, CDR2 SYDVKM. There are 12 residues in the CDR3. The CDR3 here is CASSLQSYGYTF. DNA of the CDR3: TGTGCCAGCAGTTTACAGTCCTATGGCTACACCTTC.

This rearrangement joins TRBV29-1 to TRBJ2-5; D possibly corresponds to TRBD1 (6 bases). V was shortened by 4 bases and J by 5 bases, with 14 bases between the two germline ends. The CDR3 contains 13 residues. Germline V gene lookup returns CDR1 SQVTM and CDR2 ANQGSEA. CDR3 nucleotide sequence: TGCAGCGTTGCCAGGGGCGAATCGGAGACCCAGTACTTC. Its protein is CSVARGESETQYF.

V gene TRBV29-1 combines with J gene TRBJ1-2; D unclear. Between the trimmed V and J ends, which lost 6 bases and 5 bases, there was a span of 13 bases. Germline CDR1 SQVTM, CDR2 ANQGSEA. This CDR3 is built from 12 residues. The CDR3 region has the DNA TGCAGCGTGCAAGCTGGTTTGTATGGCTACACCTTC. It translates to CSVQAGLYGYTF.

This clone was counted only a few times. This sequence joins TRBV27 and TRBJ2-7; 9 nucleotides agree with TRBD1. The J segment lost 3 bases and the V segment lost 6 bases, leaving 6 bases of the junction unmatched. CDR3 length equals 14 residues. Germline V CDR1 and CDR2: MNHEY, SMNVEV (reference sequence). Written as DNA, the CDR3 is TGTGCCAGCAGGCGACAGGGGGTAAACTACGAGCAGTACTTC. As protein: CASRRQGVNYEQYF.

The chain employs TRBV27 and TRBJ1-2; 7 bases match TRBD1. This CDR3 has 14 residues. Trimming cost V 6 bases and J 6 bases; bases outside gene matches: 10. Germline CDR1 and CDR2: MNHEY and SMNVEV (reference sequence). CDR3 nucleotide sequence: TGTGCCAGCAGCTTTATAGCAGGGGGTCATGGCTACACCTTC. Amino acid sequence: CASSFIAGGHGYTF.

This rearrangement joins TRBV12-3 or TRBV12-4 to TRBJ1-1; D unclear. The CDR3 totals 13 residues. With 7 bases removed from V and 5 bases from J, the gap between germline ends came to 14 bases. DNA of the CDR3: TGTGCCAGCACTTTGAGGGCAGCGACTGAAGCTTTCTTT. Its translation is CASTLRAATEAFF.

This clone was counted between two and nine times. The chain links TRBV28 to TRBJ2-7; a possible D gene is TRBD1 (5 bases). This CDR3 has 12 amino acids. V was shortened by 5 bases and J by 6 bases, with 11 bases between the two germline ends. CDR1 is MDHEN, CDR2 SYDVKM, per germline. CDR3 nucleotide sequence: TGTGCCAGCAGTGAAGGCAGGGTCGAGCAGTACTTC. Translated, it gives CASSEGRVEQYF.

The CDR3 bases are TGTGCCAGCAGCCACGGTGGTGCAGGCTTTGAAAAACTGTTTTTT. It codes for CASSHGGAGFEKLFF. The chain carries TRBV3-1 (or the pseudogene TRBV3-2) and TRBJ1-4; D gene unclear. CDR3 length equals 15 residues. V lost 3 bases, J lost 7 bases, and 15 bases lay in between. From germline, CDR1 is LGHDT and CDR2 YNNKEL (reference sequence).

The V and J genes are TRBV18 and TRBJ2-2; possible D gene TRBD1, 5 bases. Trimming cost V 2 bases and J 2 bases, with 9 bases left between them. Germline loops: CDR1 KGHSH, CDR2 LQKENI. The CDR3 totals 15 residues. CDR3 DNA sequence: TGTGCCAGCTCACCAATGACAGTTAACACCGGGGAGCTGTTTTTT. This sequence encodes CASSPMTVNTGELFF.

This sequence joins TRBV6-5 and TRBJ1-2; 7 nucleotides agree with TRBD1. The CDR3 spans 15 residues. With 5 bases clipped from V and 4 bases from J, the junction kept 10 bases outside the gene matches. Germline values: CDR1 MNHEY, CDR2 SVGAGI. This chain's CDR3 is CASSPDRWGIYGYTF. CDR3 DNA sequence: TGTGCCAGCAGTCCGGACAGGTGGGGAATCTATGGCTACACCTTC.

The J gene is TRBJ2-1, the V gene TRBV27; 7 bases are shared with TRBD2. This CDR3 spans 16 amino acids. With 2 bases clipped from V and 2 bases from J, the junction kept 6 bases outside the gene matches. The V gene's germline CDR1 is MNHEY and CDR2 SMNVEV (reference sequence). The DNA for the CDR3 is TGTGCCAGCAGTTTAGTAGGACTAGGAGCCTACAATGAGCAGTTCTTC. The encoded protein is CASSLVGLGAYNEQFF.

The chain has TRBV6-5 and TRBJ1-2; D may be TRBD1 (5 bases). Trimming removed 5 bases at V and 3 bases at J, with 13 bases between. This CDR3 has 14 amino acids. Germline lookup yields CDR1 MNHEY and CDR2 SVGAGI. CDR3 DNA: TGTGCCAGCAGTCAGGCGACAGTGGACTATGGCTACACCTTC. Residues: CASSQATVDYGYTF.

The CDR3 reads CAWNEKRSLVVEQFF. CDR3 coding DNA: TGTGCCTGGAATGAAAAGAGGTCTCTGGTGGTTGAGCAGTTCTTC. The chain is built from TRBV30 and TRBJ2-1; D is uncertain. Looked up from germline, CDR1 is GTSNPN and CDR2 is SVGIG (reference sequence). The V gene lost 4 bases and the J gene lost 9 bases, with 22 bases spanning the gap. This CDR3 is 15 amino acids long. Full variable domain (remainder filled in from reference TRBV30 and TRBJ2-1): SQTIHQWPATLVQPVGSPLSLECTVEGTSNPNLYWYRQAAGRGLQLLFYSVGIGQISSEVPQNLSASRPQDRQFILSSKKLLLSDSGFYLCAWNEKRSLVVEQFFGPGTRLTVL.

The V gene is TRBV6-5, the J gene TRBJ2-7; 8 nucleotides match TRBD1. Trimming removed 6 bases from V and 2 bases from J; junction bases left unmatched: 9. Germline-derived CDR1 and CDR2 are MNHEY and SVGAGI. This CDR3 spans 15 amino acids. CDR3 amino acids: CASSLQGAVPYEQYF. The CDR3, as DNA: TGTGCCAGCAGCCTCCAGGGGGCGGTTCCCTACGAGCAGTACTTC.

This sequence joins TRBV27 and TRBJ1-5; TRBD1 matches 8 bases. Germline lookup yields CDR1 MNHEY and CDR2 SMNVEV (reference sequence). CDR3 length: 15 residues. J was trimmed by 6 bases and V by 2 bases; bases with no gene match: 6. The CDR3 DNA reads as TGTGCCAGCAGTTTAGGACAGGGTACGGGTCAGCCCCAGCATTTT. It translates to CASSLGQGTGQPQHF.

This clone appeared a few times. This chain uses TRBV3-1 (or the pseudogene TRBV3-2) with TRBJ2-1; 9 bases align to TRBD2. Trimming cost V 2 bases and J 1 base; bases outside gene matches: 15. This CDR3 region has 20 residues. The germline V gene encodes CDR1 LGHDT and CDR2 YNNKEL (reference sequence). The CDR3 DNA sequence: TGTGCCAGCAGCCAAAATAACCTAGCGGGGAGGGGTCAGTCCTACAATGAGCAGTTCTTC. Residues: CASSQNNLAGRGQSYNEQFF.

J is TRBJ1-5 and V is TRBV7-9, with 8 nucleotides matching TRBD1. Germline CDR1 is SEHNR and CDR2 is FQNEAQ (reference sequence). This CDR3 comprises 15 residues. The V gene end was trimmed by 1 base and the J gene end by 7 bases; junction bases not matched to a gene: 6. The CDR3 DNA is TGTGCCAGCAGCTTAGGAGGACAGGGTGGGCAGCCCCAGCATTTT. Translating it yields CASSLGGQGGQPQHF.

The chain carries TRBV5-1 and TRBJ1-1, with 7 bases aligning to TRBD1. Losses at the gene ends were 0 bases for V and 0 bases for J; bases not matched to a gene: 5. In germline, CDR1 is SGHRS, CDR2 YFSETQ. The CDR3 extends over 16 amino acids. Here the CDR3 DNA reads TGCGCCAGCAGCTTGGGGCAGGGGGGTATGAACACTGAAGCTTTCTTT. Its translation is CASSLGQGGMNTEAFF.

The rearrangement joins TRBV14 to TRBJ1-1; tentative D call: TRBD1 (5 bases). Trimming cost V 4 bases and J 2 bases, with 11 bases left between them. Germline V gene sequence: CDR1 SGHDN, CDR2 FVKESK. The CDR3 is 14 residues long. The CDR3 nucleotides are TGTGCCAGCAGCCGACAGAGTATTAACACTGAAGCTTTCTTT. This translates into CASSRQSINTEAFF.

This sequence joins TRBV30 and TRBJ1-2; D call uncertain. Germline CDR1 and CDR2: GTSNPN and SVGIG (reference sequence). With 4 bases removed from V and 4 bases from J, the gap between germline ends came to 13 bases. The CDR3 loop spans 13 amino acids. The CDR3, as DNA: TGTGCCTGGACCGTAGTGCTAGGCTATGGCTACACCTTC. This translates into CAWTVVLGYGYTF.

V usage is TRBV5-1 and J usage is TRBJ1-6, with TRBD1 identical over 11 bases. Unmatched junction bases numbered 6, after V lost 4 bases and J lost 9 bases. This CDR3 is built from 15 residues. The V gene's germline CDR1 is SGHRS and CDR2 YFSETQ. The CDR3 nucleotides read TGCGCCAGCAGCCCTGGACAGGGGGCGATTTCACCCCTCCACTTT. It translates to CASSPGQGAISPLHF.

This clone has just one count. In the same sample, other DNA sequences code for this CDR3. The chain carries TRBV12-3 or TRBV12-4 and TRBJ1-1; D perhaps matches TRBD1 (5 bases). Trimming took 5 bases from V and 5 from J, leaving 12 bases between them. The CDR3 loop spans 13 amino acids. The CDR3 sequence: CASSKTGGTEAFF. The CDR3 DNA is TGTGCCAGCAGTAAAACCGGGGGGACTGAAGCTTTCTTT.